The rows below give T cell receptor beta chains drawn from one sample of a study of T cell responses to AZD1222 COVID-19 vaccine. Repertoires were generated with immunoSEQ multiplex PCR, while TCRdb's copy carries only in-frame clones and drops some. The sample records about 94,000 clones, less than 85% being singletons. This specimen consisted of peripheral blood, obtained 28 days after the second AZD1222 dose. These receptors all stem from an adult who received the AZD1222 COVID-19 vaccine. The conserved cysteine and the conserved F or W are not part of the CDR3 here. D genes are given only for firm matches.

v_gene: TRBV5-6; d_gene: NA; CDR3aa: ASSLDGGSNVLEQY
v_gene: TRBV7-9; d_gene: NA; CDR3aa: ASSSQTGPYNEQF
v_gene: TRBV28; d_gene: TRBD1; CDR3aa: ASRDPGTGYEQY
v_gene: TRBV19; d_gene: NA; CDR3aa: ASSTRSQQPQH
v_gene: TRBV10-3; d_gene: NA; CDR3aa: AISESMGARTGELF
v_gene: TRBV6-5; d_gene: TRBD2; CDR3aa: ASSPSGSSYEQY
v_gene: TRBV12-3/TRBV12-4; d_gene: TRBD2; CDR3aa: ASSPLKRESKF
v_gene: TRBV6-5; d_gene: TRBD1; CDR3aa: ASSSPGTGIDEQY
v_gene: TRBV11-2; d_gene: NA; CDR3aa: ASSLFPRGNTEAF
v_gene: TRBV5-1; d_gene: TRBD1; CDR3aa: ASGSIQGDTDTQY
v_gene: TRBV5-1; d_gene: NA; CDR3aa: ASSLAGHAANTGELF
v_gene: TRBV6-6; d_gene: NA; CDR3aa: ASRTGENYGYT
v_gene: TRBV7-9; d_gene: NA; CDR3aa: ASSLAGGNQPQH
v_gene: TRBV4-1; d_gene: NA; CDR3aa: ASSPDEEKLF
v_gene: TRBV6-5; d_gene: NA; CDR3aa: ASRDLRGRYNEQF
v_gene: TRBV11-2; d_gene: NA; CDR3aa: ASSPGLDQAF
v_gene: TRBV5-1; d_gene: NA; CDR3aa: ASGGTVTGELF
v_gene: TRBV6-5; d_gene: TRBD2; CDR3aa: ASRLTGLAENEQF
v_gene: TRBV18; d_gene: TRBD1; CDR3aa: ASSPGTVNTEAF
v_gene: TRBV15; d_gene: NA; CDR3aa: ATSRDLTGNGNTIY
v_gene: TRBV6-2/TRBV6-3; d_gene: NA; CDR3aa: ASSYSMVQPQH
v_gene: TRBV7-9; d_gene: NA; CDR3aa: ASSSRPTVDTQY
v_gene: TRBV27; d_gene: TRBD1; CDR3aa: ASSHGTGGPLNNQPQH
v_gene: TRBV29-1; d_gene: NA; CDR3aa: SGHEGYEQY
v_gene: TRBV7-9; d_gene: NA; CDR3aa: ASSLEAGRGLQGTEAF
v_gene: TRBV7-9; d_gene: NA; CDR3aa: ASSLLRQPPKTEAF
v_gene: TRBV4-3; d_gene: NA; CDR3aa: ASSQDWGRSSYEQY
v_gene: TRBV7-2; d_gene: NA; CDR3aa: ASSLGTGAWSNQPQH
v_gene: TRBV4-3; d_gene: TRBD1; CDR3aa: ASSLGQGADYGYT
v_gene: TRBV20-1; d_gene: NA; CDR3aa: SASLVGTQY
v_gene: TRBV11-2; d_gene: TRBD2; CDR3aa: ASSQTRTRTDDEQF
v_gene: TRBV6-5; d_gene: NA; CDR3aa: ANQPRASGNTIY
v_gene: TRBV19; d_gene: NA; CDR3aa: ASSIGGGEGNQPQH
v_gene: TRBV7-9; d_gene: NA; CDR3aa: ASSPGSGRVNTEAF
v_gene: TRBV5-1; d_gene: NA; CDR3aa: ASSLTAAAATGELF
v_gene: TRBV5-1; d_gene: NA; CDR3aa: ASSLDGTSYEQY
v_gene: TRBV18; d_gene: TRBD1; CDR3aa: ASSGVNRGRITTSYEQY
v_gene: TRBV28; d_gene: NA; CDR3aa: ASSTPARGTGELF
v_gene: TRBV9; d_gene: NA; CDR3aa: ASSVNGESYEQY
v_gene: TRBV29-1; d_gene: NA; CDR3aa: SVLGATGLSGYT
v_gene: TRBV2; d_gene: TRBD1; CDR3aa: ASSQGTGNYGYT
v_gene: TRBV21-1; d_gene: NA; CDR3aa: ASNKGEEATESF
v_gene: TRBV7-2; d_gene: NA; CDR3aa: ASSLVRVGEKLF
v_gene: TRBV5-1; d_gene: NA; CDR3aa: ASSLARSSHTEAF
v_gene: TRBV5-1; d_gene: NA; CDR3aa: ASSLNERDTQY
v_gene: TRBV19; d_gene: NA; CDR3aa: ASRDIGGPGANVLT
v_gene: TRBV27; d_gene: NA; CDR3aa: ASSTRGDYEQY
v_gene: TRBV5-5; d_gene: TRBD2; CDR3aa: ASSGGLAGAGRSYEQY
v_gene: TRBV7-3; d_gene: NA; CDR3aa: ASSLNPTGGTDTQY
v_gene: TRBV29-1; d_gene: NA; CDR3aa: SVETDSNQPQH
v_gene: TRBV11-2; d_gene: TRBD1; CDR3aa: ASSLRDRGVLGSGNTIY
v_gene: TRBV2; d_gene: NA; CDR3aa: ASTEGWQVFYT
v_gene: TRBV28; d_gene: NA; CDR3aa: ASSSPVLGTSTDTQY
v_gene: TRBV4-3; d_gene: TRBD2; CDR3aa: ASSQRAGAEHYEQY
v_gene: TRBV2; d_gene: NA; CDR3aa: AGGEGLYGYT